This T cell receptor beta chain is drawn from a study of blood T cell repertoires in COVID-19 (TCRdb year 2020). Some background on the complete study: Samples from collaborators originated in the United States, Italy and Spain and spanned both the acute and convalescent phases of COVID-19. The prospective study material was composed of cDNA or gDNA derived from T cells, B-cell-depleted T cells, or PBMCs. The dataset comprised deeply sampled blood TCRbeta repertoires from subjects exposed to, actively infected with, or recovered from COVID-19. The repertoires were released in a freely available public database intended as a resource for research on the immune response to SARS-CoV-2. Samples came from the ongoing ImmuneRACE study (first 160 participants) plus 1,254 subjects from 6 global collaborators. A de-identified subject ID, COVID-19 status, age in years and sex were almost always included in the sample metadata. Where HLA class I and class II types were available, the types were taken from metadata supplied by the sample provider, not from assay-based typing. What the work shows at the level of the full study, not this receptor alone: How much clinical and demographic metadata was included differed by source and by participant, and the metadata was provided uncurated.

Whole blood was collected in K2EDTA tubes by collaborating institutions according to the institutions' own protocols. For TCRbeta analysis, collaborators shipped samples as frozen whole blood, isolated PBMCs, or DNA extracted from either of those sample types. With regard to this clone: Its binding antigen is unknown. Within one base of it there is no much larger clone, and no base qualities were kept.

The immunoSEQ Assay, a bias-controlled multiplex PCR, was used to amplify TCRbeta CDR3 regions from genomic DNA. The paper's data handling went like this. Within the assay, amplification of reference gene primers was used to estimate how many nucleated cells each sample contained. To quantify the absolute abundance of each unique TCRbeta CDR3 rearrangement, sequence reads were collapsed and filtered. Productive Simpson clonality was computed per sample as the square root of Simpson's diversity index over productive rearrangements. The immuneACCESS repertoire file appears here via TCRdb, limited to in-frame rearrangements. These files lack a portion of the clones; in checked studies, under half of the deficit traces to unresolved V genes, and the cause of the others is not known. That table gives V, J and clone size, and the DNA gave D and trimming. The sample contains about 210,000 clones, 70% to 90% of them found a single time. Approximately 8% of the sample rests with the top ten.

V loses 4 bases, J loses 5 bases, and the germline ends lie 11 bases apart. Based on the germline V gene (reference sequence), the CDR1 and CDR2 sequences are LNHDA and SQIVND. From the cysteine through the phenylalanine, the CDR3 covers 14 amino acids. The retained sequence is limited to the CDR3, 42 bases, with the frame set at the first base. The sequenced sample consisted of peripheral blood. The sequence is built from TRBV19 and TRBJ2-2, and TRBD2 may be the D gene, going by 5 matching bases. The sequence came from a woman between 45 and 60 years old with active or convalescent COVID-19. In nucleotides, the sequence is TGTGCCAGTAGTAACGCCAGAGGGACCGGGGAGCTGTTTTTT. Its translation is CASSNARGTGELFF.